A single T cell receptor (beta chain) is shown here with its context. Its antigen is not identified. This sample was taken from a study of OX40 agonist ivuxolimab in advanced cancers. In the study overall: Each dose-escalation patient presented with hepatocellular carcinoma, melanoma, renal cell or head and neck cancer. With a range of roughly 20 to 80, age averaged approximately 64 years, and around 83% were male.

The germline V gene has CDR1 SGHRS and CDR2 YFSETQ. V was trimmed by 4 bases and J by 2 bases, leaving 12 bases between them. The CDR3 extends over 14 amino acids. Study results and caveats: The specificity for antigen of the expanded peripheral T cells was not determined. On average, CD8+ T cells showed a greater number of expanded clones than CD4+.

Profiled with immunoSEQ multiplex PCR; TCRdb holds only in-frame clones, not every one. There are 40,000 or so clones in the sample; 80% to 90% occur only once, and roughly 0.58% lies in the top ten. The chain links TRBV5-1 to TRBJ2-5; D is undetermined. The receptor comes from an adult with an advanced solid tumor such as melanoma, head and neck, liver or kidney cancer. The sample here was CD4+ or CD8+ T cells sorted from blood, taken in a trial of the OX40 agonist ivuxolimab. CDR3 coding DNA: TGCGCCAGCAGCCAATCCGGGTATCAAGAGACCCAGTACTTC. The encoded protein is CASSQSGYQETQYF.